The clone carrying this T cell receptor (beta chain) was detected only once. The repertoire was sequenced with immunoSEQ multiplex PCR; TCRdb's copy has only in-frame clones and lacks some. The table lists 40,000 to 65,000 clones, 86% of them singletons. The germline CDR1 and CDR2 sequences are MGHRA and YSYEKL. This CDR3 is built from 15 residues. Losses at the gene ends were 5 bases for V and 3 bases for J; bases not matched to a gene: 6. The data stem from a study of technical replicates of blood from a handful of donors. The rearrangement uses TRBV4-1 and TRBJ1-5; TRBD1 matches at 8 bases. Sequenced input: PBMCs. The TCR was taken from a human donor in good health. Some clones in this sample may be carry-over from other donors' samples. The CDR3 nucleotides read TGCGCCAGCAGCTCCTCGGACAGGGTCAATCAGCCCCAGCATTTT. It specifies CASSSSDRVNQPQHF.